These 20 T cell receptor beta chains originate from one sample sequenced in a study of cytomegalovirus exposure and HLA in healthy donors (TCRdb year 2017). Receptor libraries were prepared by the immunoSEQ multiplex PCR assay. For the multiplex PCR, a mixture combining 60 forward primers for TCR Vbeta segments and 13 reverse primers for TCR Jbeta segments was used. Held by TCRdb, this immuneACCESS table contains in-frame sequences only and omits some clones. Under half of the omission traces to an unresolved V gene where checked; the cause of the rest is unknown. The sample contains under 200,000 clones, roughly 80% of them found a single time. The top ten clones comprise approximately 8% of the sample. Sequencing was carried out using PBMCs. Receptors were obtained from a male donor in good health and CMV-seropositive.

The chain uses TRBV5-1 and TRBJ2-3; D gene uncertain. Looked up from germline, CDR1 is SGHRS and CDR2 is YFSETQ. Trimming stripped 0 bases from V and 8 bases from J, with 19 bases between. The CDR3 contains 16 residues. CDR3 protein: CASSLAGGAAQGTQYF. Here the CDR3 DNA reads TGCGCCAGCAGCTTGGCCGGCGGAGCTGCCCAAGGTACGCAGTATTTT.

This chain joins TRBV15 and TRBJ1-4; D not certain. The CDR3 runs to 15 residues. Deletions cut 6 bases from V and 6 bases from J, with 17 bases between. Per germline, CDR1 LNHNV and CDR2 YYDKDF (reference sequence). Here the CDR3 DNA reads TGTGCCACCAGTGGCCTTTCCGCGGCTGATGAAAAACTGTTTTTT. This codes for CATSGLSAADEKLFF.

For this clone: The sample has other DNA sequences that encode this CDR3 too. CDR3 in DNA: TGTGCCAGCAGTAAACAGGGATATAATTCACCCCTCCACTTT. Translating gives CASSKQGYNSPLHF. This rearrangement joins TRBV6-5 to TRBJ1-6; D may be TRBD1 (6 bases). The V end was cut by 5 bases, the J end by 4 bases, with 9 bases between. This CDR3 is built from 14 residues. CDR1 and CDR2 from the germline V gene are MNHEY and SVGAGI.

This chain links TRBV25-1 with TRBJ2-3; perhaps TRBD2 as D (5 bases). Trimming shortened V by 5 bases and J by 1 base, and 7 bases separated the two germline ends. The CDR3 length is 13 residues. From germline, CDR1 is MGHDK and CDR2 SYGVNS. CDR3 sequence (DNA): TGTGCCAGCAGTAATAGCGGCACAGATACGCAGTATTTT. Encoded protein: CASSNSGTDTQYF.

V usage is TRBV4-3 and J usage is TRBJ2-5; perhaps TRBD1 as D (6 bases). The CDR3 loop spans 14 amino acids. Germline assignment: CDR1 LGHNA and CDR2 YSLEER. V lost 1 base, J lost 7 bases, and 13 bases lay in between. CDR3 DNA sequence: TGCGCCAGCAGCCAAGGACAGGCCGGCGGGACCCAGTACTTC. It encodes CASSQGQAGGTQYF.

The gene calls are TRBV4-3 and TRBJ2-2; D possibly corresponds to TRBD1 (5 bases). Trimming removed 6 bases from V and 1 base from J, with 9 bases in between. Per germline, CDR1 LGHNA and CDR2 YSLEER. CDR3 length equals 14 residues. For the CDR3, the DNA is TGCGCCAGCAGTCAACAGGAGAACACCGGGGAGCTGTTTTTT. Its translation: CASSQQENTGELFF.

CDR3 sequence (DNA): TGTGCCAGCAGCCTACTAAGCACAGATACGCAGTATTTT. Encoded protein: CASSLLSTDTQYF. The V gene is TRBV7-6, the J gene TRBJ2-3; D ambiguous. Trimming removed 5 bases at V and 0 bases at J, with 6 bases between. The germline CDR1 and CDR2 sequences are SGHVS and FNYEAQ. The CDR3 covers 13 residues.

The V gene is TRBV27, the J gene TRBJ1-5, with D possibly being TRBD1 (5 bases). Trimming stripped 7 bases from V and 6 bases from J, with 13 bases between. This CDR3 is 13 amino acids long. The germline gives CDR1 MNHEY, CDR2 SMNVEV (reference sequence). The DNA of the CDR3 is TGTGCCAGCAAAGAACCGGGGGGTCAGCCCCAGCATTTT. This translates into CASKEPGGQPQHF.

As DNA, the CDR3 is TGTGCCAGCAGTTACCCGGATGAGCAGTTCTTC. The encoded protein is CASSYPDEQFF. The chain recombines TRBV6-1 with TRBJ2-1; D is ambiguous. The length of the CDR3 is 11 residues. The V end lost 5 bases, the J end lost 8 bases, and 7 bases lay between the germline ends. Germline CDR1 is MNHNS and CDR2 is SASEGT.

The chain couples TRBV9 to TRBJ2-2; 10 nucleotides match TRBD2. CDR1 and CDR2 from the germline V gene are SGDLS and YYNGEE. The CDR3 has 16 residues. With 4 bases clipped from V and 7 bases from J, the junction kept 10 bases outside the gene matches. Here the CDR3 reads CASSPPGLASIGELFF. The CDR3 DNA reads TGTGCCAGCAGCCCACCGGGACTAGCGTCGATCGGGGAGCTGTTTTTT.

The chain carries TRBV10-3 and TRBJ2-7, with D perhaps TRBD2 (5 bases). Looked up from germline, CDR1 is ENHRY and CDR2 is SYGVKD. The V gene lost 6 bases and the J gene lost 3 bases, with 12 bases spanning the gap. The CDR3 totals 13 residues. The CDR3 nucleotides are TGTGCCATCAGGGGAGAGGTTGTCTACGAGCAGTACTTC. This gives the protein CAIRGEVVYEQYF.

This chain connects TRBV2 to TRBJ2-2, with 9 bases aligning to TRBD1. The germline V gene has CDR1 SNHLY and CDR2 FYNNEI. J was trimmed by 5 bases and V by 6 bases; bases with no gene match: 10. The CDR3 is made up of 16 amino acids. This CDR3 reads CASRGGTGSPTGELFF. The CDR3 coding sequence is TGTGCCAGCAGGGGAGGGACAGGGAGTCCTACCGGGGAGCTGTTTTTT. The full variable domain, with the rest looked up from reference TRBV2 and TRBJ2-2, is EPEVTQTPSHQVTQMGQEVILRCVPISNHLYFYWYRQILGQKVEFLVSFYNNEISEKSEIFDDQFSVERPDGSNFTLKIRSTKLEDSAMYFCASRGGTGSPTGELFFGEGSRLTVL.

A word on this clone: An end of the junction does not agree with germline; a read error may underlie this. The chain uses TRBV2 and TRBJ2-5, with TRBD2 matching over 8 bases. Germline CDR1 SNHLY, CDR2 FYNNEI. The CDR3 is 14 amino acids. CDR3 in amino acids: CASRGRGGQGTQYF. CDR3 in DNA: TGTGCCAGCAGAGGACGGGGGGGCCAAGGGACCCAGTACTTC.

This chain connects TRBV10-3 to TRBJ1-5, with TRBD1 matching 8 bases. CDR1 and CDR2 (germline): ENHRY, SYGVKD. V dropped 6 bases and J dropped 9; count of bases not matched to a gene: 10. The CDR3 is made up of 14 amino acids. The CDR3 protein is CAIREDRDHRPQHF. CDR3 coding DNA: TGTGCCATCAGAGAGGACAGGGATCATCGGCCCCAGCATTTT.

The chain carries TRBV10-1 and TRBJ1-4; D possibly corresponds to TRBD1 (5 bases). The length of the CDR3 is 11 residues. Germline V gene data show CDR1 as WNHNN and CDR2 as SYGVQD (reference sequence). With 2 bases removed from V and 12 bases from J, the gap between germline ends came to 7 bases. The CDR3 nucleotides read TGCGCCAGCAGTGAGGGGGGGGAACTGTTTTTT. Its protein product is CASSEGGELFF.

The V and J genes are TRBV7-2 and TRBJ1-2, with TRBD1 matching over 10 bases. The length of the CDR3 is 16 residues. With V trimmed by 5 bases and J by 5 bases, 11 bases remained unmatched. Germline loops: CDR1 SGHTA, CDR2 FQGNSA. The CDR3: CASSPVTTGGPYGYTF. The CDR3 DNA sequence: TGTGCCAGCAGCCCAGTAACGACAGGGGGCCCTTATGGCTACACCTTC.

This chain connects TRBV19 to TRBJ1-5; D perhaps matches TRBD1 (6 bases). The V end was cut by 5 bases, the J end by 3 bases, with 11 bases between. In germline, CDR1 is LNHDA, CDR2 SQIVND (reference sequence). The CDR3 runs 14 residues. The CDR3 here is CASSYPGANQPQHF. CDR3 sequence (DNA): TGTGCCAGTAGTTACCCAGGGGCCAATCAGCCCCAGCATTTT.

Only a few counts were recorded for this clone. The chain combines TRBV14 with TRBJ2-5; 8 bases match TRBD2. The germline V gene has CDR1 SGHDN and CDR2 FVKESK. The CDR3 is made up of 14 amino acids. After removal of 6 bases from V and 5 bases from J, the junction contained 8 bases not matched to a gene. The CDR3 bases are TGTGCCAGCAGGTTAACGGGAGGGAGCGAGACCCAGTACTTC. Translation: CASRLTGGSETQYF.

This clone occurred a few times. V and J are TRBV28 and TRBJ2-5, with TRBD2 as a possible D gene (6 bases). Matching the DNA end better, TRBJ2-7 makes the J call doubtful. This CDR3 has 14 residues. The V gene's germline CDR1 is MDHEN and CDR2 SYDVKM. The CDR3 loop is CASSSGTSNYEQYF. The DNA of the CDR3 is TGTGCCAGCAGTTCTGGGACTTCCAACTACGAGCAGTACTTC.

The chain couples TRBV4-1 to TRBJ2-7, with 11 bases aligning to TRBD2. Losses at the gene ends were 0 bases for V and 2 bases for J; bases not matched to a gene: 15. The CDR3 length is 20 residues. Germline CDR1 and CDR2: MGHRA and YSYEKL. In nucleotides, the CDR3 is TGCGCCAGCAGCCAAGATTTCACGGCTAGCGGGGGGACAATAACCTACGAGCAGTACTTC. Its protein is CASSQDFTASGGTITYEQYF.